This T cell receptor beta chain was captured by sequencing in a study of T cell repertoires in cytomegalovirus infection. Using its own MiXCR run on the reads, TCRdb lists one record per CDR3 protein. The sample contains over 200,000 distinct CDR3 sequences, roughly an eighth of which appear only once. V gave up 7 bases and J gave up 0 bases, with 16 bases separating them. This CDR3 has 14 amino acids. Germline V CDR1 and CDR2: SQVTM, ANQGSEA. J is TRBJ2-7 and V is TRBV29-1; D is undetermined. Sequencing input: PBMCs. The source is a human donor in good health (CMV status not recorded). Some clones in this sample may be carry-over from other donors' samples. The CDR3: CSATPARSSYEQYF. CDR3 bases: TGCAGCGCCACCCCGGCCAGAAGCTCCTACGAGCAGTACTTC.